This T cell receptor beta chain comes out of a study of cytomegalovirus exposure and HLA in healthy donors. The CDR3 spans 11 residues. Germline values: CDR1 GTSNPN, CDR2 SVGIG (reference sequence). Comments on this clone: An end of the junction does not agree with germline; a read error may underlie this.

The PCR was carried out with 60 Vbeta primers and 13 Jbeta primers. Sequencing used immunoSEQ multiplex PCR; TCRdb keeps in-frame clones, though not all of them. The sample yields over 50,000 clones, roughly 83% seen once. The source is a man between 35 and 55 years old in good health and CMV-seronegative. This rearrangement joins TRBV30 to TRBJ1-1, with 7 bases lining up with TRBD1. The specimen sequenced was PBMCs. The CDR3 DNA follows: TGTGCCTTGACAGGGAACACTGGAGCTTTCTTT. Its translation: CALTGNTGAFF. Looking up the rest from reference TRBV30 and TRBJ1-1 gives the full variable domain: SQTIHQWPATLVQPVGSPLSLECTVEGTSNPNLYWYRQAAGRGLQLLFYSVGIGQISSEVPQNLSASRPQDRQFILSSKKLLLSDSGFYLCALTGNTGAFFGQGTRLTVV.